This TCR beta chain is drawn from a study of metastatic and nonmetastatic thyroid tumors. Study summary: Repertoire comparison spanned blood and tumor or nodule tissue of malignant and benign thyroid patients.

This clone was seen a handful of times. Its matching antigen is unknown. The germline gives CDR1 SGHNT, CDR2 YYREEE (reference sequence). There are 19 residues in the CDR3. The J segment lost 7 bases and the V segment lost 2 bases, leaving 19 bases of the junction unmatched. MiXCR re-clonotyped the PCR reads for TCRdb. This table has fewer than 40,000 clones, roughly 50% appearing once. All patients were untreated before thyroid surgery. Notes on the study in general: According to reports, the diversity of TCR beta was significantly higher in malignant thyroid tumors than in benign nodules, and this held in both blood and tumor samples.

The chain links TRBV5-4 to TRBJ2-7; 12 bases match TRBD1. The material sequenced was tumor tissue. The receptor was isolated from a male donor with papillary thyroid cancer or a benign thyroid nodule (not recorded which). Some clones in this sample may be carry-over from other donors' samples. CDR3 residues: CASSFIGTGGGTLLWEQYF. The CDR3 DNA is TGTGCCAGCAGCTTCATCGGGACAGGGGGCGGAACCCTCCTCTGGGAGCAGTACTTC.